This T cell receptor beta chain comes out of a study of blood T cells in healthy people across ages. The CDR3 spans 14 residues. V gave up 5 bases and J gave up 6 bases, with 14 bases separating them. In germline, CDR1 is MDHEN, CDR2 SYDVKM. The use of a sample-barcoded 5' primer and a J-beta primer mix characterized a second PCR of about 7 to 12 cycles. Sequencing recovered at least 2.5 million CDR3-containing paired-end reads from each sample. Via MiXCR, TCRdb re-called the 5' RACE reads, giving one row per CDR3 protein. The table has 1.5 million to 2 million distinct CDR3 sequences, less than 50% seen once; the top ten hold about 2.1%.

The V call is TRBV28, the J call TRBJ2-1; TRBD2 might be the D (6 bases). Material: blood. This receptor was identified in a woman aged 40 to 49 in good health. The chain's CDR3 is CASSPGTYSNEQFF. As DNA, the CDR3 is TGTGCCAGCAGTCCAGGGACTTATTCCAATGAGCAGTTCTTC.